What follows are 17 T cell receptor beta chains derived from one specimen sequenced in a study of response to subunit inactivated influenza vaccine. From the RT-PCR reads, TCRdb called clonotypes with MiXCR, one entry per CDR3 protein. The data show about 780,000 distinct CDR3 sequences, approximately 18% seen once. The material sequenced was PBMCs from blood, taken roughly 5 days after vaccination. The receptor set was obtained from a middle-aged man who received an inactivated influenza vaccine.

The rearrangement uses TRBV3-1 and TRBJ2-1, with D perhaps TRBD2 (5 bases). Germline CDR1 is LGHDT and CDR2 is YNNKEL (reference sequence). V was cut by 0 bases and J by 6 bases, with 15 bases left in between. The CDR3 consists of 16 residues. CDR3 in DNA: TGTGCCAGCAGCCAAGATGTAGGGAGTTCGGTCAATGAGCAGTTCTTC. Protein sequence: CASSQDVGSSVNEQFF.

In its sample, this clonotype was seen a few times. This chain uses TRBV6-6 with TRBJ2-7; D gene ambiguous. The germline CDR1 and CDR2 sequences are MNHNY and SVGAGI (reference sequence). There are 12 residues in the CDR3. Trimming cost V 5 bases and J 3 bases, with 8 bases left between them. The CDR3 is CASSPLNYEQYF. The CDR3 DNA sequence: TGTGCCAGCAGTCCCTTGAACTACGAGCAGTACTTC.

CDR3: CASTGLANEQFF. CDR3 bases: TGTGCCAGCACCGGACTAGCCAATGAGCAGTTCTTC. The rearrangement uses TRBV6-5 and TRBJ2-1; 8 bases agree with TRBD2. Germline assignment: CDR1 MNHEY and CDR2 SVGAGI. The V and J ends lost 7 bases and 6 bases, in that order; junction bases with no gene match: 2. The CDR3 extends over 12 amino acids.

This clonotype is a singleton in its sample. The chain joins TRBV27 to TRBJ2-3, with no clear D. V lost 6 bases and J lost 1, with 11 bases in between. This CDR3 spans 14 amino acids. Per the germline V gene, CDR1 is MNHEY and CDR2 is SMNVEV (reference sequence). CDR3 DNA sequence: TGTGCCAGCAGCTACCTATCCGGCACAGATACGCAGTATTTT. Translating gives CASSYLSGTDTQYF.

The chain joins TRBV7-2 to TRBJ1-1; D is possibly TRBD1 (5 bases). The V end lost 5 bases, the J end lost 4 bases, and 17 bases lay between the germline ends. The length of the CDR3 is 15 residues. The germline V gene encodes CDR1 SGHTA and CDR2 FQGNSA. CDR3 protein: CASSPGPGMGTEAFF. CDR3 sequence (DNA): TGTGCCAGCAGCCCGGGACCGGGAATGGGCACTGAAGCTTTCTTT. Looking up the rest from reference TRBV7-2 and TRBJ1-1 gives the full variable domain: GAGVSQSPSNKVTEKGKDVELRCDPISGHTALYWYRQSLGQGLEFLIYFQGNSAPDKSGLPSDRFSAERTGGSVSTLTIQRTQQEDSAVYLCASSPGPGMGTEAFFGQGTRLTVV.

This clonotype has only a few counts. The rearrangement joins TRBV6-2 or TRBV6-3 to TRBJ1-1; TRBD1 might be the D (6 bases). This CDR3 has 13 residues. CDR1 is MNHEY and CDR2 is SVGEGT in the germline V gene. V lost 0 bases, J lost 9 bases, and 11 bases lay in between. The CDR3 protein is CASSYSTGAQAFF. CDR3 DNA sequence: TGTGCCAGCAGTTACTCGACGGGGGCTCAAGCTTTCTTT.

This clonotype was seen repeatedly, ten times or more. The chain is built from TRBV5-1 and TRBJ2-1; tentative D call: TRBD2 (6 bases). From germline, CDR1 is SGHRS and CDR2 YFSETQ. The V and J ends lost 1 base and 6 bases respectively, with 8 bases between them. The CDR3 runs to 13 residues. This chain's CDR3 is CASSLSSGNEQFF. The CDR3 region has the DNA TGCGCCAGCAGCTTGAGTAGCGGCAATGAGCAGTTCTTC.

The chain uses TRBV7-2 and TRBJ1-4; D remains unclear. CDR3 length: 14 amino acids. Germline CDR1 and CDR2: SGHTA and FQGNSA. The V end lost 5 bases, the J end lost 3 bases, and 10 bases lay between the germline ends. As DNA, the CDR3 is TGTGCCAGCAGCCCCGGGATACCTAATGAAAAACTGTTTTTT. It encodes CASSPGIPNEKLFF. The full variable domain, rest sourced from reference TRBV7-2 and TRBJ1-4, is GAGVSQSPSNKVTEKGKDVELRCDPISGHTALYWYRQSLGQGLEFLIYFQGNSAPDKSGLPSDRFSAERTGGSVSTLTIQRTQQEDSAVYLCASSPGIPNEKLFFGSGTQLSVL.

The sample holds a few counts of this clonotype. The chain recombines TRBV5-1 with TRBJ2-1; 11 bases align to TRBD2. The CDR3 is made up of 17 amino acids. The junction had 7 bases not matched to a gene; V was cut back by 2 bases and J by 3 bases. From germline, CDR1 is SGHRS and CDR2 YFSETQ. The CDR3 bases are TGCGCCAGCAGCTTATGGACTAGCGGGCGGTTCTACAATGAGCAGTTCTTC. Protein product: CASSLWTSGRFYNEQFF.

The sample holds a few counts of this clonotype. This chain connects TRBV5-1 to TRBJ2-7, with D possibly TRBD1 on 6 matching bases. The ends were cut back, 4 bases at V and 0 bases at J, with 20 bases in the middle. Germline-derived CDR1 and CDR2 are SGHRS and YFSETQ. CDR3 length: 17 residues. CDR3 DNA sequence: TGCGCCAGCAGCACAATATCGACAGGTTCCCTCTCCTACGAGCAGTACTTC. It codes for CASSTISTGSLSYEQYF.

This clonotype was seen only a few times. This rearrangement joins TRBV7-2 to TRBJ2-7; the match to TRBD2 covers 7 bases. CDR3 length: 15 amino acids. CDR1 is SGHTA and CDR2 is FQGNSA in the germline V gene. The trim removed 5 bases at V and 2 bases at J, leaving 9 bases unmatched. This chain's CDR3 is CASSTQVGGTYEQYF. The CDR3 bases are TGTGCCAGCAGCACCCAGGTCGGGGGGACCTACGAGCAGTACTTC.

This clonotype was counted between two and nine times. The chain is built from TRBV6-5 and TRBJ2-3; 8 bases match TRBD1. Trimming at V came to 2 bases and at J to 2 bases, leaving 3 bases not matched to a gene. Germline CDR1 MNHEY, CDR2 SVGAGI. The CDR3 has 15 residues. This CDR3 is CASSYGQGATDTQYF. DNA of the CDR3: TGTGCCAGCAGTTACGGGCAGGGGGCCACAGATACGCAGTATTTT.

The chain has TRBV29-1 and TRBJ1-3; possible D gene TRBD1, 5 bases. This CDR3 region has 11 residues. Trimming stripped 5 bases from V and 9 bases from J, with 11 bases between. Germline CDR1 SQVTM, CDR2 ANQGSEA. The CDR3 loop is CSVPREGTIYF. Here the CDR3 DNA reads TGCAGCGTTCCCAGGGAAGGCACCATATATTTT.

This rearrangement joins TRBV5-1 to TRBJ2-3; D not certain. Trimming left V 4 bases short and J 3 bases short, with 6 bases between. This CDR3 has 12 amino acids. Germline lookup yields CDR1 SGHRS and CDR2 YFSETQ. The CDR3 spells CASSPETDTQYF. CDR3 sequence (DNA): TGCGCCAGCAGCCCTGAGACAGATACGCAGTATTTT.

This clonotype was seen ten or more times. The rearrangement uses TRBV7-2 and TRBJ2-5; D uncertain. The CDR3 length is 13 residues. V gave up 1 base and J gave up 5 bases, with 8 bases separating them. CDR1 is SGHTA and CDR2 is FQGNSA in the germline V gene. Written as DNA, the CDR3 is TGTGCCAGCAGCTTAGGGGCGTGGGAGACCCAGTACTTC. Its protein is CASSLGAWETQYF.

This chain joins TRBV15 and TRBJ2-4; the match to TRBD1 covers 9 bases. Per germline, CDR1 LNHNV and CDR2 YYDKDF (reference sequence). Germline trimming cut 5 bases from V and 7 bases from J; bases unmatched to any gene: 6. This CDR3 spans 14 amino acids. The CDR3 DNA reads as TGTGCCACCAGCGGCCCGGGACAGGGTAACATTCAGTACTTC. It specifies CATSGPGQGNIQYF.

The chain is built from TRBV5-1 and TRBJ2-7, with a tentative D call TRBD1 (5 bases). The CDR3 covers 13 residues. Trimming stripped 1 base from V and 4 bases from J, with 9 bases between. Germline values: CDR1 SGHRS, CDR2 YFSETQ. For the CDR3, the DNA is TGCGCCAGCAGCTTGTACAGGCAATACGAGCAGTACTTC. It codes for CASSLYRQYEQYF.